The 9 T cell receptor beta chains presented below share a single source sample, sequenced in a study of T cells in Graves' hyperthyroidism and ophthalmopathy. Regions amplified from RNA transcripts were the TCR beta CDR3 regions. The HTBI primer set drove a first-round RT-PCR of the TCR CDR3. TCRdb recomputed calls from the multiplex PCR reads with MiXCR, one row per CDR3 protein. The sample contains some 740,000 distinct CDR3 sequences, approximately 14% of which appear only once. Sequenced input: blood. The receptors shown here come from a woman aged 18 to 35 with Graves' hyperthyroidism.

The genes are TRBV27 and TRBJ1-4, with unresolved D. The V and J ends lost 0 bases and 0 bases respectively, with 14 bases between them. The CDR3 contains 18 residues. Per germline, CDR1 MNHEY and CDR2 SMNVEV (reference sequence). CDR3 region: CASSLSRPRDTTNEKLFF. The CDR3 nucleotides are TGTGCCAGCAGTTTATCGAGGCCACGCGACACAACTAATGAAAAACTGTTTTTT.

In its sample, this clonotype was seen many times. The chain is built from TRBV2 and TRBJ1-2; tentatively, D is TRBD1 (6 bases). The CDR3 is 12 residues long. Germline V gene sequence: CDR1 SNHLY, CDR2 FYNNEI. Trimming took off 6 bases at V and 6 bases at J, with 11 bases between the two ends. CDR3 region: CASRKQGDGYTF. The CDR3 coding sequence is TGTGCCAGCAGAAAACAGGGAGATGGCTACACCTTC. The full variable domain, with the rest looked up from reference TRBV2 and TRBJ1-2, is EPEVTQTPSHQVTQMGQEVILRCVPISNHLYFYWYRQILGQKVEFLVSFYNNEISEKSEIFDDQFSVERPDGSNFTLKIRSTKLEDSAMYFCASRKQGDGYTFGSGTRLTVV.

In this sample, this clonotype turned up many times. The CDR3 protein is CASSLDLITYEQYF. The CDR3 region has the DNA TGTGCCAGCAGCTTAGACTTAATAACCTACGAGCAGTACTTC. This chain connects TRBV7-8 to TRBJ2-7; D is undetermined. V lost 1 base and J lost 2, with 9 bases in between. Looked up from germline, CDR1 is SGHVS and CDR2 is FQNEAQ. The CDR3 spans 14 residues.

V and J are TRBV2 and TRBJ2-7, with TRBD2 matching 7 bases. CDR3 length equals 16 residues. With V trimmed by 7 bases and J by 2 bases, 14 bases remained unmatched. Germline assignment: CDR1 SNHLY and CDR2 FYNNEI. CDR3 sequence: CASNPNGLAVTYEQYF. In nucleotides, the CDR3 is TGTGCCAGCAACCCAAATGGGCTAGCGGTTACCTACGAGCAGTACTTC.

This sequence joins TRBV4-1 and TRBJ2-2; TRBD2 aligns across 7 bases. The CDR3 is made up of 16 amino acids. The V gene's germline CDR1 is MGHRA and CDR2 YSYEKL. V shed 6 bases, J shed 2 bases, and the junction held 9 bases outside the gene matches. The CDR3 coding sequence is TGCGCCAGCAGTTGGACTAGTGATACAAACACCGGGGAGCTGTTTTTT. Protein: CASSWTSDTNTGELFF.

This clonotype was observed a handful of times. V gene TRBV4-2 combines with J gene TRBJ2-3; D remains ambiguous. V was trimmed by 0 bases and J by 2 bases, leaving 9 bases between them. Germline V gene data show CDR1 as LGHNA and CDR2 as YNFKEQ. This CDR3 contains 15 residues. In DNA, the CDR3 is TGTGCCAGCAGCCAAGAGGGTAGATACACAGATACGCAGTATTTT. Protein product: CASSQEGRYTDTQYF.

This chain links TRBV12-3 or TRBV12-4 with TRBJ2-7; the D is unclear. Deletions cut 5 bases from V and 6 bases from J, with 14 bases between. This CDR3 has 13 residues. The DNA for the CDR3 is TGTGCCAGCAGTCTAGGTCAGCCCCTCGAGCAGTACTTC. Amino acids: CASSLGQPLEQYF.

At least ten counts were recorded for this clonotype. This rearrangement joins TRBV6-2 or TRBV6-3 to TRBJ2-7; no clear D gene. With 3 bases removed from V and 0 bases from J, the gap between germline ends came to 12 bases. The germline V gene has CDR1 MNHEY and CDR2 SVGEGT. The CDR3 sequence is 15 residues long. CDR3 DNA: TGTGCCAGCAGTTATCTATTCACGAGCTCCTACGAGCAGTACTTC. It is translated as CASSYLFTSSYEQYF.

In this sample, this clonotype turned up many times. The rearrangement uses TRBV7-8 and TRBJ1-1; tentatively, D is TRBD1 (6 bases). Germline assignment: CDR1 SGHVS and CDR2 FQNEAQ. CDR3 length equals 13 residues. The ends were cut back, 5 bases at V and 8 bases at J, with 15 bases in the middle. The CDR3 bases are TGTGCCAGCAGCACAGGGACAATTGGCGAAGCTTTCTTT. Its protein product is CASSTGTIGEAFF.